This TCR beta chain was recorded in a study of Graves' ophthalmopathy and Graves' hyperthyroidism. The CDR3 is made up of 16 amino acids. J was trimmed by 4 bases and V by 1 base; bases with no gene match: 9. The germline V gene encodes CDR1 SEHNR and CDR2 FQNEAQ (reference sequence). RNA transcripts were the source from which TCR beta CDR3 regions were amplified. First-round RT-PCR employed HTBI primers, with a second-round multiplex PCR after it. TCRdb used MiXCR to reprocess the multiplex PCR reads, holding one entry per CDR3 protein. The data show around 1.1 million distinct CDR3 sequences, less than 45% seen once.

Sequencing input: peripheral blood or thyroid tissue (not recorded which). The chain recombines TRBV7-9 with TRBJ2-7, with 8 bases lining up with TRBD2. This clonotype originated in an adult man with Graves' hyperthyroidism. The CDR3 reads CASSLGGGRGSYEQYF. The CDR3 bases are TGTGCCAGCAGCTTAGGCGGGGGGCGCGGTAGTTACGAGCAGTACTTC.